The 9 T cell receptor beta chains reported below all come from one sample, sequenced in a study of blood T cells in healthy people across ages. Using a J-beta primer mix together with a sample-barcoded 5' primer, a second PCR was run for about 6 to 11 cycles. One entry per CDR3 protein results from TCRdb running MiXCR on the 5' RACE reads. The table has more than 700,000 distinct CDR3 sequences, about 55% seen once. Sample: blood. These receptors all stem from a man older than 75 in good health.

This chain links TRBV10-3 with TRBJ2-6; D may be TRBD1 (5 bases). V lost 6 bases and J lost 1, with 16 bases in between. Germline values: CDR1 ENHRY, CDR2 SYGVKD. The CDR3 consists of 17 residues. The chain's CDR3 is CAIRDTPRTSGANVLTF. The CDR3 DNA sequence: TGTGCCATCAGGGACACTCCCCGCACTTCTGGGGCCAACGTCCTGACTTTC.

The V call is TRBV12-3 or TRBV12-4, the J call TRBJ1-4; D is possibly TRBD1 (5 bases). CDR3 size: 12 residues. Trimming took 4 bases from V and 7 from J, leaving 7 bases between them. The CDR3 sequence: CASSWGGEKLFF. The CDR3 region has the DNA TGTGCCAGCAGTTGGGGCGGTGAAAAACTGTTTTTT.

V and J are TRBV29-1 and TRBJ2-1; D tentatively fits TRBD1 or TRBD2 (6 bases each). The germline gives CDR1 SQVTM, CDR2 ANQGSEA. The CDR3 totals 13 residues. With 4 bases removed from V and 10 bases from J, the gap between germline ends came to 17 bases. The CDR3 DNA reads TGCAGCGTTGGGGCAGGGGAGGTTTTAGAGCAGTTCTTC. Amino acid sequence: CSVGAGEVLEQFF.

V and J are TRBV6-1 and TRBJ1-2, with D uncertain. V was trimmed by 2 bases and J by 8 bases, leaving 9 bases between them. CDR3 size: 12 residues. Germline CDR1 and CDR2: MNHNS and SASEGT. The CDR3 sequence: CASSEMTGGYTF. CDR3 coding DNA: TGTGCCAGCAGTGAAATGACGGGCGGCTACACCTTC.

This clonotype has only a few counts. The rearrangement links TRBV10-3 to TRBJ2-7; TRBD2 agrees at 9 bases. The CDR3 runs to 14 residues. Germline CDR1 and CDR2: ENHRY and SYGVKD. Trimming took 6 bases from V and 6 from J; bases not matched to a gene: 9. CDR3 in amino acids: CAIRDGLAGIEQYF. The CDR3 bases are TGTGCCATCAGGGACGGGCTAGCGGGAATCGAGCAGTACTTC.

This chain uses TRBV20-1 with TRBJ1-1; D is perhaps TRBD1 (6 bases). The CDR3 covers 14 residues. Trimming took off 3 bases at V and 2 bases at J, with 13 bases between the two ends. Germline V lookup: CDR1 DFQATT, CDR2 SNEGSKA (reference sequence). CDR3 amino acids: CSASKGGPNTEAFF. Here the CDR3 DNA reads TGCAGTGCTAGCAAGGGGGGGCCTAACACTGAAGCTTTCTTT.

The V call is TRBV5-1, the J call TRBJ1-1; the D is unclear. Trimming left V 4 bases short and J 1 base short, with 17 bases between. This CDR3 contains 16 residues. Germline-derived CDR1 and CDR2 are SGHRS and YFSETQ. Written as DNA, the CDR3 is TGCGCCAGCAGCGTAGGACCCGGGCGGACGAACACTGAAGCTTTCTTT. Translation gives CASSVGPGRTNTEAFF.

The V call is TRBV28, the J call TRBJ2-7; 7 bases are shared with TRBD1. The V gene end was trimmed by 7 bases and the J gene end by 0 bases; junction bases not matched to a gene: 6. CDR1 and CDR2 (germline): MDHEN, SYDVKM. CDR3 size: 14 residues. This CDR3 reads CASTPRTGSYEQYF. The CDR3 DNA is TGTGCCAGCACCCCAAGGACAGGCTCCTACGAGCAGTACTTC.

The chain has TRBV29-1 and TRBJ2-1; 8 positions agree with TRBD2. The CDR3 is 14 residues long. Germline values: CDR1 SQVTM, CDR2 ANQGSEA. After removal of 5 bases from V and 8 bases from J, the junction contained 11 bases not matched to a gene. CDR3 region: CSVRPSGRFYEQFF. The CDR3 nucleotides read TGCAGCGTTCGGCCCAGCGGGAGATTCTATGAGCAGTTCTTC.